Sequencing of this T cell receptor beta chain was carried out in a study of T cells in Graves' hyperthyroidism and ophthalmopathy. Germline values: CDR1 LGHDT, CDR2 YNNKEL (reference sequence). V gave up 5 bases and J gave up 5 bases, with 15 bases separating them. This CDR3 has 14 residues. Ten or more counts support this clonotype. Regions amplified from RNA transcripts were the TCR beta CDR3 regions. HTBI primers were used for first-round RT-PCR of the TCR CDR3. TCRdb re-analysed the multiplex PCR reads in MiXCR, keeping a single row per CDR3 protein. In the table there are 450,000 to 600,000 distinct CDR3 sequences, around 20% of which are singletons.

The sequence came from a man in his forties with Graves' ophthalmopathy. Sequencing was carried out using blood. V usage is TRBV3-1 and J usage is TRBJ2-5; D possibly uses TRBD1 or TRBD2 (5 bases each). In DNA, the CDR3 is TGTGCCAGCAGCAGAGGACGGGGCATGGAGACCCAGTACTTC. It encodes CASSRGRGMETQYF.